The next 28 T cell receptor beta chains were all read from a single sample in a study of blood T cell repertoires in COVID-19. Repertoires were generated with immunoSEQ multiplex PCR, while TCRdb's copy carries only in-frame clones and drops some. The table shows tens of thousands of clones, with 70% to 90% occurring only once. Sequenced material: PBMCs or T cells enriched from blood (not recorded which). These receptors came from a woman aged 40 to 50 who had recovered from COVID-19.

The gene calls are TRBV5-1 and TRBJ2-4, with 8 bases matching TRBD1. The CDR3 length is 15 residues. The V segment lost 0 bases and the J segment 6 bases; nucleotides outside the gene matches: 5. Germline assignment: CDR1 SGHRS and CDR2 YFSETQ. The CDR3 region has the DNA TGCGCCAGCAGCTTGGCAGGACAGGGCGGAAACATTCAGTACTTC. It is translated as CASSLAGQGGNIQYF.

The V and J genes are TRBV28 and TRBJ1-3, with 7 bases identical to TRBD1. Germline CDR1 is MDHEN and CDR2 is SYDVKM. Trimming took 6 bases from V and 5 from J; bases not matched to a gene: 13. The CDR3 has 16 residues. CDR3 nucleotide sequence: TGTGCCAGCAGCCCCCCCAGACAGGGAGGTCGAAACACCATATATTTT. Translated, it gives CASSPPRQGGRNTIYF.

The chain uses TRBV2 and TRBJ2-2; tentative D call: TRBD1 (6 bases). Germline V lookup: CDR1 SNHLY, CDR2 FYNNEI. This CDR3 comprises 15 residues. With 7 bases removed from V and 3 bases from J, the gap between germline ends came to 15 bases. The CDR3 spells CASKLGDTYTGELFF. The CDR3 bases are TGTGCCAGCAAGTTGGGGGACACGTACACCGGGGAGCTGTTTTTT.

As DNA, the CDR3 is TGTGCCAGCAGCGACAGTAGCTATGGCTACACCTTC. It is translated as CASSDSSYGYTF. The chain uses TRBV6-5 and TRBJ1-2; possible D gene TRBD1, 5 bases. V shed 6 bases and J shed 4 bases, with 9 bases lying between them. This CDR3 spans 12 amino acids. Germline V gene data show CDR1 as MNHEY and CDR2 as SVGAGI.

The gene calls are TRBV14 and TRBJ2-7, with 15 positions matching TRBD2. V lost 0 bases to trimming and J lost 0 bases; unmatched junction nucleotides: 9. Germline V gives CDR1 SGHDN, CDR2 FVKESK. The CDR3 has 20 amino acids. CDR3 protein: CASSQEWTSGGAWSSYEQYF. The CDR3 DNA is TGTGCCAGCAGCCAAGAGTGGACTAGCGGGGGGGCCTGGAGCTCCTACGAGCAGTACTTC.

The chain uses TRBV6-5 and TRBJ2-7, with 7 bases fitting TRBD1. Looked up from germline, CDR1 is MNHEY and CDR2 is SVGAGI. V was clipped by 5 bases and J by 7 bases; unmatched bases: 14. This CDR3 region has 15 residues. Here the CDR3 reads CASSRTGLELREQYF. Written as DNA, the CDR3 is TGTGCCAGCAGTAGGACAGGTTTGGAGCTGAGGGAGCAGTACTTC.

The V call is TRBV18, the J call TRBJ2-7, with 9 bases aligning to TRBD2. The CDR3 runs to 17 residues. Germline CDR1 KGHSH, CDR2 LQKENI. Unmatched junction bases numbered 8, after V lost 2 bases and J lost 0 bases. The CDR3 loop is CASSPGLAGKFSYEQYF. The CDR3 region has the DNA TGTGCCAGCTCACCAGGGCTAGCGGGGAAGTTCTCCTACGAGCAGTACTTC.

The chain recombines TRBV12-3 or TRBV12-4 with TRBJ1-1; TRBD1 is a possible D gene (6 bases). V gave up 4 bases and J gave up 5 bases, with 11 bases separating them. The CDR3 has 13 residues. The CDR3 protein is CASSSRGGTEAFF. CDR3 in DNA: TGTGCCAGCAGTTCAAGGGGGGGGACTGAAGCTTTCTTT.

This clone came up a few times. The genes are TRBV7-9 and TRBJ1-2; D is possibly TRBD1 (5 bases). This CDR3 contains 13 residues. V lost 1 base, J lost 7 bases, and 10 bases lay in between. Germline V lookup: CDR1 SEHNR, CDR2 FQNEAQ (reference sequence). CDR3 residues: CASSLGGDGGYTF. CDR3 in DNA: TGTGCCAGCAGCTTAGGGGGGGACGGTGGCTACACCTTC.

V and J are TRBV2 and TRBJ2-2; a possible D gene is TRBD1 (5 bases). There are 15 residues in the CDR3. Per germline, CDR1 SNHLY and CDR2 FYNNEI. V dropped 2 bases and J dropped 4 bases, with 11 bases sitting between them. CDR3 protein: CASSESGQFTGELFF. Written as DNA, the CDR3 is TGTGCCAGCAGTGAATCTGGACAATTCACCGGGGAGCTGTTTTTT.

DNA for the CDR3: TGTGCCAGCAGCCCTATGGGACTAGGCACAGATACGCAGTATTTT. It codes for CASSPMGLGTDTQYF. This chain links TRBV7-3 with TRBJ2-3; TRBD2 matches 8 bases. The germline V gene has CDR1 SGHTA and CDR2 FQGTGA. Unmatched junction bases numbered 5, after V lost 5 bases and J lost 1 base. CDR3 length equals 15 residues.

A few counts support this clone. The gene calls are TRBV5-4 and TRBJ1-5; no clear D gene. This CDR3 is built from 12 residues. V was pared by 0 bases and J by 6 bases, with 4 bases between. From germline, CDR1 is SGHNT and CDR2 YYREEE (reference sequence). The CDR3 reads CASSLAGQPQHF. CDR3 sequence (DNA): TGTGCCAGCAGCTTGGCCGGTCAGCCCCAGCATTTT. Full variable domain (outside the CDR3, taken from reference TRBV5-4 and TRBJ1-5): ETGVTQSPTHLIKTRGQQVTLRCSSQSGHNTVSWYQQALGQGPQFIFQYYREEENGRGNFPPRFSGLQFPNYSSELNVNALELDDSALYLCASSLAGQPQHFGDGTRLSIL.

The chain has TRBV4-1 and TRBJ2-7; 9 bases match TRBD2. The germline V gene has CDR1 MGHRA and CDR2 YSYEKL. V dropped 1 base and J dropped 3; count of bases not matched to a gene: 7. CDR3 size: 16 residues. CDR3 region: CASSQAHGLAIYEQYF. DNA for the CDR3: TGCGCCAGCAGCCAAGCCCACGGACTAGCGATCTACGAGCAGTACTTC.

V usage is TRBV6-5 and J usage is TRBJ2-1; TRBD1 is a possible D gene (6 bases). Germline loops: CDR1 MNHEY, CDR2 SVGAGI. There are 12 residues in the CDR3. V shed 6 bases and J shed 8 bases, with 11 bases lying between them. The CDR3 region is CASRLTGYEQFF. The DNA of the CDR3 is TGTGCCAGCAGGCTAACAGGGTATGAGCAGTTCTTC.

The rearrangement links TRBV19 to TRBJ2-1, with 8 bases fitting TRBD2. With 3 bases clipped from V and 4 bases from J, the junction kept 8 bases outside the gene matches. Germline V lookup: CDR1 LNHDA, CDR2 SQIVND (reference sequence). The length of the CDR3 is 16 residues. CDR3 sequence: CASSIMGLVTYNEQFF. DNA of the CDR3: TGTGCCAGTAGTATCATGGGACTAGTCACATACAATGAGCAGTTCTTC.

This clone was picked up one time. This chain uses TRBV9 with TRBJ2-5; TRBD2 agrees at 7 bases. The V and J ends lost 0 bases and 2 bases, in that order; junction bases with no gene match: 10. The germline V gene encodes CDR1 SGDLS and CDR2 YYNGEE. This CDR3 region has 17 residues. The chain's CDR3 is CASSVDGGGPGQETQYF. Written as DNA, the CDR3 is TGTGCCAGCAGCGTAGATGGGGGGGGACCAGGACAAGAGACCCAGTACTTC. Together with reference TRBV9 and TRBJ2-5, the CDR3 gives the full variable domain: DSGVTQTPKHLITATGQRVTLRCSPRSGDLSVYWYQQSLDQGLQFLIQYYNGEERAKGNILERFSAQQFPDLHSELNLSSLELGDSALYFCASSVDGGGPGQETQYFGPGTRLLVL.

V and J are TRBV20-1 and TRBJ2-7; the D gene is possibly TRBD1 (6 bases). The germline V gene has CDR1 DFQATT and CDR2 SNEGSKA (reference sequence). The CDR3 totals 11 residues. V was cut by 6 bases and J by 5 bases, with 11 bases left in between. The CDR3 DNA reads as TGCAGTGCGACCAGGGGTAACGAGCAGTACTTC. Protein product: CSATRGNEQYF.

J is TRBJ1-4 and V is TRBV19; TRBD1 aligns across 11 bases. The CDR3 totals 13 residues. Trimming cost V 6 bases and J 7 bases; bases outside gene matches: 1. Germline CDR1 LNHDA, CDR2 SQIVND (reference sequence). The CDR3 reads CASRDRGREKLFF. In DNA form, the CDR3 reads TGTGCCAGTAGGGACAGGGGGCGTGAAAAACTGTTTTTT.

This clone appeared a few times. The V and J genes are TRBV6-5 and TRBJ1-5; no clear D. From germline, CDR1 is MNHEY and CDR2 SVGAGI. Trimming removed 5 bases from V and 0 bases from J, with 8 bases in between. The CDR3 extends over 14 amino acids. CDR3 coding DNA: TGTGCCAGCAGTCTGGCGGGTAGCAATCAGCCCCAGCATTTT. It codes for CASSLAGSNQPQHF.

This chain links TRBV4-1 with TRBJ1-1; D might be TRBD1 (6 bases). In germline, CDR1 is MGHRA, CDR2 YSYEKL. This CDR3 contains 13 residues. V gave up 4 bases and J gave up 5 bases, with 11 bases separating them. Written as DNA, the CDR3 is TGCGCCAGCAGCCCACAGGGATCTACTGAAGCTTTCTTT. This translates into CASSPQGSTEAFF.

The chain combines TRBV7-9 with TRBJ1-2; 9 bases line up with TRBD1. The CDR3 sequence is 19 residues long. Germline CDR1 is SEHNR and CDR2 is FQNEAQ (reference sequence). Trimming took 2 bases from V and 4 from J; bases not matched to a gene: 17. CDR3 sequence reads: CASSLSMDRGGWTGYGYTF. The DNA of the CDR3 is TGTGCCAGCAGCTTATCTATGGACAGGGGAGGATGGACTGGCTATGGCTACACCTTC.

This chain uses TRBV3-1 (or the pseudogene TRBV3-2) with TRBJ1-6, with D perhaps matching TRBD1 (5 bases). V was shortened by 0 bases and J by 10 bases, with 13 bases between the two germline ends. The CDR3 is 15 residues long. Germline V gene sequence: CDR1 LGHDT, CDR2 YNNKEL (reference sequence). In DNA, the CDR3 is TGTGCCAGCAGCCAAGAGGGGCGGAGTGACTCACCCCTCCACTTT. The encoded protein is CASSQEGRSDSPLHF.

This chain uses TRBV24-1 with TRBJ2-7; 9 bases line up with TRBD1. The CDR3 totals 13 residues. The V gene's germline CDR1 is KGHDR and CDR2 SFDVKD. V lost 11 bases to trimming and J lost 5 bases; unmatched junction nucleotides: 9. CDR3 in DNA: TGTGCCATAACAGGGGGCGCCTGGGACGAGCAGTACTTC. It codes for CAITGGAWDEQYF.

The J gene is TRBJ2-1, the V gene TRBV5-1; D is perhaps TRBD2 (7 bases). V lost 3 bases, J lost 5 bases, and 15 bases lay in between. The CDR3 is made up of 15 amino acids. The V gene's germline CDR1 is SGHRS and CDR2 YFSETQ. Here the CDR3 reads CASSWGGGRNNEQFF. The DNA for the CDR3 is TGCGCCAGCAGCTGGGGAGGGGGTCGTAACAATGAGCAGTTCTTC.

In this sample, this clone turned up once. The J gene is TRBJ1-2, the V gene TRBV7-9, with 8 nucleotides matching TRBD1. J was trimmed by 8 bases and V by 6 bases; bases with no gene match: 8. There are 13 residues in the CDR3. CDR1 and CDR2 (germline): SEHNR, FQNEAQ (reference sequence). DNA of the CDR3: TGTGCCAGCAGTCGGAGTGACAGGGGCGGCTACACCTTC. It specifies CASSRSDRGGYTF. Complete variable domain (other parts from reference TRBV7-9 and TRBJ1-2): DTGVSQNPRHKITKRGQNVTFRCDPISEHNRLYWYRQTLGQGPEFLTYFQNEAQLEKSRLLSDRFSAERPKGSFSTLEIQRTEQGDSAMYLCASSRSDRGGYTFGSGTRLTVV.

The gene calls are TRBV10-2 and TRBJ2-2; no definite D call. V was pared by 0 bases and J by 6 bases, with 11 bases between. The germline V gene has CDR1 WSHSY and CDR2 SAAADI. This CDR3 comprises 15 residues. The CDR3 protein is CASSESRGLAGELFF. In DNA form, the CDR3 reads TGCGCCAGCAGTGAGTCTAGAGGATTGGCCGGGGAGCTGTTTTTT.

The CDR3 nucleotides are TGTGCCAGCAGTTACGCGGGGGCGGATGATCAGCCCCAGCATTTT. It yields the protein CASSYAGADDQPQHF. J is TRBJ1-5 and V is TRBV6-5, with D perhaps matching TRBD1 (6 bases). The CDR3 is made up of 15 amino acids. The germline V gene encodes CDR1 MNHEY and CDR2 SVGAGI. Trimming removed 2 bases from V and 5 bases from J, with 13 bases in between.

V gene TRBV5-1 combines with J gene TRBJ2-3; D is possibly TRBD1 (6 bases). V was pared by 6 bases and J by 5 bases, with 19 bases between. CDR1 and CDR2 from the germline V gene are SGHRS and YFSETQ. This CDR3 spans 15 amino acids. The CDR3 coding sequence is TGCGCCAGCACCATGGACAGCCGCCTGGGAGATACGCAGTATTTT. As protein: CASTMDSRLGDTQYF.